The 26 T cell receptor beta chains below all came from one sample that was sequenced in a study of cytomegalovirus exposure and HLA in healthy donors. The PCR was carried out with 60 Vbeta primers and 13 Jbeta primers. Only in-frame clones appear in the TCRdb table, and some are missing; sequencing was by immunoSEQ multiplex PCR. Among under 150,000 clones, around 70% were seen once, and the ten largest hold about 1.6%. The sample consisted of PBMCs. All receptors come from a woman younger than 30 in good health and CMV-seronegative.

This clone was seen only a few times. The V and J genes are TRBV5-1 and TRBJ1-1, with TRBD1 matching over 7 bases. There are 13 residues in the CDR3. Germline CDR1 SGHRS, CDR2 YFSETQ. The V segment lost 5 bases and the J segment 6 bases; nucleotides outside the gene matches: 7. The CDR3: CASRVVGTAEAFF. CDR3 coding DNA: TGCGCCAGCAGGGTGGTAGGGACAGCTGAAGCTTTCTTT.

This chain joins TRBV6-5 and TRBJ2-5; weak D call: TRBD2 (5 bases). Germline V gives CDR1 MNHEY, CDR2 SVGAGI. With 2 bases removed from V and 9 bases from J, the gap between germline ends came to 7 bases. This CDR3 is built from 11 residues. For the CDR3, the DNA is TGTGCCAGCAGTTACGAGGGCGCCCAGTACTTC. Its translation is CASSYEGAQYF.

The V call is TRBV6-1, the J call TRBJ2-7; perhaps TRBD2 as D (6 bases). CDR3 length equals 13 residues. Germline CDR1 reads MNHNS; CDR2 reads SASEGT. Trimming shortened V by 7 bases and J by 0 bases, and 10 bases separated the two germline ends. The CDR3 bases are TGTGCCAGCACCGGGGGACCCTCCTACGAGCAGTACTTC. Translating it yields CASTGGPSYEQYF.

Of note for this clone: The CDR3 end shows no conserved phenylalanine or tryptophan, and so a read error is likely. This CDR3 reads CASSWTGGNQPQHV. As DNA, the CDR3 is TGTGCCAGTAGTTGGACAGGGGGGAATCAGCCCCAGCATGTT. This chain joins TRBV19 and TRBJ1-5; 10 nucleotides line up with TRBD1. This CDR3 has 14 residues. Germline V lookup: CDR1 LNHDA, CDR2 SQIVND (reference sequence). V dropped 5 bases and J dropped 4; count of bases not matched to a gene: 2.

This clone was seen a few times. V and J are TRBV7-9 and TRBJ1-5; D remains unclear. Trimming took 1 base from V and 10 from J, leaving 11 bases between them. This CDR3 is 13 amino acids long. Per germline, CDR1 SEHNR and CDR2 FQNEAQ (reference sequence). The CDR3 is CASSLGTINPQHF. The CDR3 DNA follows: TGTGCCAGCAGCTTAGGCACAATCAATCCCCAGCATTTT. The full variable domain, rest sourced from reference TRBV7-9 and TRBJ1-5, is DTGVSQNPRHKITKRGQNVTFRCDPISEHNRLYWYRQTLGQGPEFLTYFQNEAQLEKSRLLSDRFSAERPKGSFSTLEIQRTEQGDSAMYLCASSLGTINPQHFGDGTRLSIL.

The rearrangement joins TRBV9 to TRBJ1-3; possible D gene TRBD1, 5 bases. Germline CDR1 reads SGDLS; CDR2 reads YYNGEE. The CDR3 length is 16 residues. V was shortened by 0 bases and J by 4 bases, with 14 bases between the two germline ends. CDR3 DNA: TGTGCCAGCAGCGTAGAAAGGGGCTTAGGCGGAAACACCATATATTTT. Protein: CASSVERGLGGNTIYF.

A single count supports this clone. This chain joins TRBV2 and TRBJ1-4; 7 bases are shared with TRBD1. The trim removed 7 bases at V and 8 bases at J, leaving 7 bases unmatched. This CDR3 contains 13 residues. Per germline, CDR1 SNHLY and CDR2 FYNNEI. Written as DNA, the CDR3 is TGTGCCAGCATACGGGACAGCCGGGAAAAACTGTTTTTT. This codes for CASIRDSREKLFF.

The rearrangement uses TRBV7-9 and TRBJ1-1, with TRBD1 matching 7 bases. Per the germline V gene, CDR1 is SEHNR and CDR2 is FQNEAQ (reference sequence). V shed 2 bases and J 4 bases; nucleotides not matched to a gene: 10. CDR3 size: 16 residues. CDR3 sequence reads: CASSLKAGGSGTEAFF. The CDR3 nucleotides are TGTGCCAGCAGCTTAAAGGCAGGGGGATCTGGCACTGAAGCTTTCTTT.

V gene TRBV6-5 combines with J gene TRBJ2-7, with TRBD1 matching 7 bases. Per the germline V gene, CDR1 is MNHEY and CDR2 is SVGAGI. The CDR3 has 15 amino acids. The V gene end was trimmed by 6 bases and the J gene end by 2 bases; junction bases not matched to a gene: 10. This chain's CDR3 is CASSPSPGTAYEQYF. DNA for the CDR3: TGTGCCAGCAGCCCCAGTCCCGGGACAGCCTACGAGCAGTACTTC.

V gene TRBV11-1 combines with J gene TRBJ1-6; the D gene is possibly TRBD1 (6 bases). Germline CDR1 reads SGHAT; CDR2 reads FQDESV (reference sequence). The CDR3 runs to 15 residues. V dropped 0 bases and J dropped 7 bases, with 10 bases sitting between them. The CDR3 protein is CASSLAPGTNSPLHF. The CDR3 nucleotides are TGTGCCAGCAGCTTAGCCCCCGGGACAAATTCACCCCTCCACTTT.

This chain links TRBV18 with TRBJ2-1, with a weak D call TRBD1 (5 bases). Trimming removed 4 bases at V and 8 bases at J, with 9 bases between. The CDR3 has 12 residues. Germline CDR1 is KGHSH and CDR2 is LQKENI. The CDR3 sequence: CASSLQGHEQFF. Written as DNA, the CDR3 is TGTGCCAGCTCACTCCAGGGCCATGAGCAGTTCTTC.

This chain connects TRBV6-6 to TRBJ1-2, with D perhaps matching TRBD1 (5 bases). The CDR3 runs 13 residues. CDR1 is MNHNY, CDR2 SVGAGI, per germline (reference sequence). V lost 6 bases and J lost 7, with 15 bases in between. This CDR3 is CASSPRGLGGYTF. The CDR3 DNA follows: TGTGCCAGCAGCCCCCGGGGACTTGGTGGCTACACCTTC.

This chain joins TRBV5-1 and TRBJ1-1; 7 bases map to TRBD1. The V gene's germline CDR1 is SGHRS and CDR2 YFSETQ. V was pared by 4 bases and J by 4 bases, with 7 bases of the junction left unmatched. This CDR3 is 14 amino acids long. CDR3 sequence: CASSVRQGATEAFF. The DNA for the CDR3 is TGCGCCAGCAGCGTTCGACAGGGTGCCACTGAAGCTTTCTTT.

The chain is built from TRBV7-9 and TRBJ1-4; 8 positions agree with TRBD1. CDR3 length: 14 residues. CDR1 and CDR2 from the germline V gene are SEHNR and FQNEAQ (reference sequence). V gave up 1 base and J gave up 7 bases; unmatched junction bases: 2. CDR3 loop: CASSLVGTGEKLFF. CDR3 DNA sequence: TGTGCCAGCAGCTTAGTGGGGACAGGTGAAAAACTGTTTTTT. The complete variable domain, with remaining parts taken from reference TRBV7-9 and TRBJ1-4, reads DTGVSQNPRHKITKRGQNVTFRCDPISEHNRLYWYRQTLGQGPEFLTYFQNEAQLEKSRLLSDRFSAERPKGSFSTLEIQRTEQGDSAMYLCASSLVGTGEKLFFGSGTQLSVL.

The V gene is TRBV27, the J gene TRBJ1-6; tentatively, D is TRBD1 (6 bases). V lost 5 bases to trimming and J lost 4 bases, with 15 bases between them. The CDR3 is made up of 16 amino acids. Germline assignment: CDR1 MNHEY and CDR2 SMNVEV (reference sequence). The CDR3: CASSRTGLAYNSPLHF. For the CDR3, the DNA is TGTGCCAGCAGTCGAACAGGGTTAGCGTATAATTCACCCCTCCACTTT.

The chain uses TRBV10-3 and TRBJ1-5; D is undetermined. The CDR3 extends over 15 amino acids. Germline-derived CDR1 and CDR2 are ENHRY and SYGVKD. V lost 0 bases and J 6 bases, leaving 12 bases between the germline ends. Written as DNA, the CDR3 is TGTGCCATCAGTGAGTCTACGGGCGCGGGTCAGCCCCAGCATTTT. Translation: CAISESTGAGQPQHF.

In this sample, this clone turned up a few times. The gene calls are TRBV28 and TRBJ1-2; TRBD1 matches 7 bases. Germline V gives CDR1 MDHEN, CDR2 SYDVKM. The CDR3 runs 16 residues. The trim removed 1 base at V and 8 bases at J, leaving 13 bases unmatched. The DNA of the CDR3 is TGTGCCAGCAGTTTATTCTCCCCCGGACAGGCAGGAGGCTACACCTTC. It specifies CASSLFSPGQAGGYTF.

The V call is TRBV4-1, the J call TRBJ2-7; D possibly corresponds to TRBD2 (7 bases). Germline CDR1 is MGHRA and CDR2 is YSYEKL. The CDR3 is made up of 14 amino acids. V lost 5 bases and J lost 4, with 15 bases in between. The CDR3 bases are TGCGCCAGCAGCTTTGAGGGGGGGGCATACGAGCAGTACTTC. Amino acid sequence: CASSFEGGAYEQYF.

The rearrangement joins TRBV4-1 to TRBJ2-2; possibly TRBD2 for D (7 bases). The V end was cut by 6 bases, the J end by 3 bases, with 11 bases between. This CDR3 comprises 14 residues. Germline V gene data show CDR1 as MGHRA and CDR2 as YSYEKL. The CDR3 coding sequence is TGCGCCAGCAGTCCCGGGGGGCACACCGGGGAGCTGTTTTTT. Residues: CASSPGGHTGELFF.

V and J are TRBV2 and TRBJ1-2; 7 nucleotides align to TRBD1. CDR1 and CDR2 (germline): SNHLY, FYNNEI. CDR3 length: 15 amino acids. The V gene end was trimmed by 2 bases and the J gene end by 7 bases; junction bases not matched to a gene: 10. CDR3 sequence reads: CASSEPKGQVFGYTF. The CDR3 DNA is TGTGCCAGCAGTGAACCGAAAGGACAGGTTTTTGGCTACACCTTC.

This sequence joins TRBV7-6 and TRBJ2-7, with D perhaps matching TRBD1 (7 bases). Germline lookup yields CDR1 SGHVS and CDR2 FNYEAQ. The V gene lost 4 bases and the J gene lost 2 bases, with 12 bases spanning the gap. The CDR3 is 14 amino acids. The CDR3 loop reads CASSYDREAYEQYF. The CDR3 coding sequence is TGTGCCAGCAGCTACGACAGGGAGGCCTACGAGCAGTACTTC.

V usage is TRBV2 and J usage is TRBJ1-6; 8 bases are a match to TRBD1. CDR1 SNHLY and CDR2 FYNNEI come from the germline V gene. This CDR3 has 16 amino acids. After removal of 4 bases from V and 9 bases from J, the junction contained 11 bases not matched to a gene. In DNA form, the CDR3 reads TGTGCCAGCAGTGTACAAGGACAGGGAATAGGTTCACCCCTCCACTTT. Translation gives CASSVQGQGIGSPLHF. The entire variable domain, with the rest obtained from reference TRBV2 and TRBJ1-6, is as follows: EPEVTQTPSHQVTQMGQEVILRCVPISNHLYFYWYRQILGQKVEFLVSFYNNEISEKSEIFDDQFSVERPDGSNFTLKIRSTKLEDSAMYFCASSVQGQGIGSPLHFGNGTRLTVT.

CDR3 DNA sequence: TGTGCCAGCAGCTGGGGGACAGTATTCAATGAGCAGTTCTTC. Protein product: CASSWGTVFNEQFF. The rearrangement links TRBV7-6 to TRBJ2-1; 7 bases agree with TRBD1. Germline V gene data show CDR1 as SGHVS and CDR2 as FNYEAQ. This CDR3 spans 14 amino acids. The V and J ends lost 4 bases and 6 bases, in that order; junction bases with no gene match: 6.

V usage is TRBV6-1 and J usage is TRBJ1-1; D gene ambiguous. The CDR3 sequence is 13 residues long. V was cut by 0 bases and J by 10 bases, with 12 bases left in between. Germline CDR1 MNHNS, CDR2 SASEGT. Written as DNA, the CDR3 is TGTGCCAGCAGTGAAGCAAGAGCGCTGGGAGCTTTCTTT. As protein: CASSEARALGAFF.

This clone was picked up a small number of times. This chain connects TRBV19 to TRBJ1-4, with D uncertain. This CDR3 contains 14 residues. Germline CDR1 and CDR2: LNHDA and SQIVND (reference sequence). Trimming pared 1 base from V and 11 bases from J, leaving 14 bases between. CDR3 coding DNA: TGTGCCAGTAGTATAGGGAGGCCTCTAGGGAAACTGTTTTTT. Amino acid sequence: CASSIGRPLGKLFF. Filled out from reference TRBV19 and TRBJ1-4, the complete variable domain reads DGGITQSPKYLFRKEGQNVTLSCEQNLNHDAMYWYRQDPGQGLRLIYYSQIVNDFQKGDIAEGYSVSREKKESFPLTVTSAQKNPTAFYLCASSIGRPLGKLFFGSGTQLSVL.

The genes are TRBV9 and TRBJ1-6; D remains ambiguous. Trimming pared 2 bases from V and 0 bases from J, leaving 6 bases between. The CDR3 has 15 residues. From germline, CDR1 is SGDLS and CDR2 YYNGEE. The CDR3 reads CASSVMSSYNSPLHF. The CDR3 coding sequence is TGTGCCAGCAGCGTCATGAGCTCCTATAATTCACCCCTCCACTTT.